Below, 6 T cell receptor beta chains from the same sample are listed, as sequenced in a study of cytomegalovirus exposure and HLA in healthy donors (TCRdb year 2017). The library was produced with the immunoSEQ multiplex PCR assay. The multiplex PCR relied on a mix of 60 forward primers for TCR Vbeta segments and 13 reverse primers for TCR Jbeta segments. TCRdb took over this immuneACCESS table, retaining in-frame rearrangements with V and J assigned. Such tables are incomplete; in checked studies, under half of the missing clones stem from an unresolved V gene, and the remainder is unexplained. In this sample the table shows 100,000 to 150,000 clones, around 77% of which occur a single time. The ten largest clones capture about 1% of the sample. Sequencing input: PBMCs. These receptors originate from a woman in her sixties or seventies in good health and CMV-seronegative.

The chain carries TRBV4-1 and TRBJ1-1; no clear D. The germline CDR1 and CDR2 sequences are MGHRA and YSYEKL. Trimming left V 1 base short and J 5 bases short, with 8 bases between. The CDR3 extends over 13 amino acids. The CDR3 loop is CASSQARGTEAFF. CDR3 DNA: TGCGCCAGCAGCCAAGCCCGGGGAACTGAAGCTTTCTTT.

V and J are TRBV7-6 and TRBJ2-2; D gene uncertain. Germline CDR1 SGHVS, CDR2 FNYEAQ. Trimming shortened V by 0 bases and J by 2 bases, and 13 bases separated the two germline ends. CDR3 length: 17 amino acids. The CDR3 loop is CASSLALRAPNTGELFF. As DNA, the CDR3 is TGTGCCAGCAGCTTAGCGCTACGAGCTCCCAACACCGGGGAGCTGTTTTTT. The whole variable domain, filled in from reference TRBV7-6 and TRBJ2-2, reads GAGVSQSPRYKVTKRGQDVALRCDPISGHVSLYWYRQALGQGPEFLTYFNYEAQQDKSGLPNDRFSAERPEGSISTLTIQRTEQRDSAMYRCASSLALRAPNTGELFFGEGSRLTVL.

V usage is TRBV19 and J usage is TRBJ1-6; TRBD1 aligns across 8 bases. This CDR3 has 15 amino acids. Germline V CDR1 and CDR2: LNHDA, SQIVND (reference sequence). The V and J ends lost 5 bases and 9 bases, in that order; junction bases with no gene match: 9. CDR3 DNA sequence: TGTGCCAGTAGTCCCCGGACAGGGCTTGGTTCACCCCTCCACTTT. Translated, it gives CASSPRTGLGSPLHF.

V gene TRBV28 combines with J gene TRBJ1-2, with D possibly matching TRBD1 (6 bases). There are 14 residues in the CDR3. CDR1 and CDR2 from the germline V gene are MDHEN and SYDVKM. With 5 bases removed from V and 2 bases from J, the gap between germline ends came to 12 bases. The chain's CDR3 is CASSMDGTNYGYTF. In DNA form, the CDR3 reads TGTGCCAGCAGTATGGACGGGACAAACTATGGCTACACCTTC.

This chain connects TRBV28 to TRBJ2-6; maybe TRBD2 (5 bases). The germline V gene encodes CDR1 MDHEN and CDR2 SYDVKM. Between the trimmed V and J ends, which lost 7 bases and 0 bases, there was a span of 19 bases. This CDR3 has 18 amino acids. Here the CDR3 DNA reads TGTGCCAGCAAATCCGGACTGGGTGCATTCTCTGGGGCCAACGTCCTGACTTTC. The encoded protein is CASKSGLGAFSGANVLTF.

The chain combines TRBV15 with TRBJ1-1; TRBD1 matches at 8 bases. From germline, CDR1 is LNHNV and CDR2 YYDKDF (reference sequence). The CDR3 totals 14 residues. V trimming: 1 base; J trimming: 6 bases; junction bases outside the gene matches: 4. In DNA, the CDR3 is TGTGCCACCAGCAGAGGAGGGACAGGCGCTGAAGCTTTCTTT. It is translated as CATSRGGTGAEAFF.